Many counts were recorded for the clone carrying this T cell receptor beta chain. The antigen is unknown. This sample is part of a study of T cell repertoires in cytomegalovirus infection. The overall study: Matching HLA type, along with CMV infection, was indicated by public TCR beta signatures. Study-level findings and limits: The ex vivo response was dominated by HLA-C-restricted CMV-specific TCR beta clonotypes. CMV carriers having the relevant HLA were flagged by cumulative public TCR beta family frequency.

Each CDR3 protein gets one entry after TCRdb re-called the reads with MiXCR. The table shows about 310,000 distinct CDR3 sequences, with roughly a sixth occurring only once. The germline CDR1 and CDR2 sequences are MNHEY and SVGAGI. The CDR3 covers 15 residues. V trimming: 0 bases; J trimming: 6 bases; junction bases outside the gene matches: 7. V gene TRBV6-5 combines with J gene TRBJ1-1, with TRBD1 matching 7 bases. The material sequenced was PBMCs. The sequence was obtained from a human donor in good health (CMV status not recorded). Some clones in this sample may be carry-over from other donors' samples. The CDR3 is CASSYSYRGSPEAFF. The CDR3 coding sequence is TGTGCCAGCAGTTACTCTTACAGGGGCAGCCCTGAAGCTTTCTTT.